The 20 T cell receptor beta chains below were found in one sample sequenced in a study of Ad26.COV2.S vaccination and SARS-CoV-2 variants. Treatment given: over 15 received Ad26.COV2.S at low or high dose, single or two shots; five or six received placebo; per-sample allocation not given. Material that was analyzed had been drawn on day 63 after the first vaccine or placebo injection. Produced via immunoSEQ multiplex PCR; TCRdb's table is partial and in-frame only. The sample includes roughly 500,000 clones, nearly 90% of them seen just once. The specimen was peripheral blood, collected in a trial of Ad26.COV2.S vaccine versus placebo. The receptor set was obtained from a person aged 18-65 years who received the Ad26.COV2.S COVID-19 vaccine or a placebo.

The rearrangement uses TRBV30 and TRBJ2-5; a weak D match, TRBD2 (5 bases). The length of the CDR3 is 14 residues. The germline gives CDR1 GTSNPN, CDR2 SVGIG (reference sequence). V lost 2 bases to trimming and J lost 5 bases, with 15 bases between them. CDR3 region: CAWSPLAGGETQYF. The CDR3 nucleotides read TGTGCCTGGAGTCCTCTGGCGGGTGGGGAGACCCAGTACTTC.

The chain carries TRBV5-1 and TRBJ1-5, with 8 bases aligning to TRBD1. The V and J ends lost 5 bases and 5 bases, in that order; junction bases with no gene match: 9. The CDR3 sequence is 15 residues long. CDR1 SGHRS and CDR2 YFSETQ come from the germline V gene. The CDR3 reads CASRETGGWDQPQHF. Here the CDR3 DNA reads TGCGCCAGCAGGGAAACAGGGGGGTGGGATCAGCCCCAGCATTTT.

The chain uses TRBV5-4 and TRBJ2-1; D possibly uses TRBD1 or TRBD2 (5 bases each). With 2 bases removed from V and 2 bases from J, the gap between germline ends came to 20 bases. This CDR3 is built from 18 residues. Germline assignment: CDR1 SGHNT and CDR2 YYREEE (reference sequence). CDR3 DNA sequence: TGTGCCAGCAGCTTTGGGGGTTTGTTAGCGCGAACCTACAATGAGCAGTTCTTC. As protein: CASSFGGLLARTYNEQFF.

This chain uses TRBV6-5 with TRBJ1-4; D remains ambiguous. CDR1 is MNHEY and CDR2 is SVGAGI in the germline V gene. Trimming removed 8 bases at V and 7 bases at J, with 11 bases between. CDR3 length equals 12 residues. The DNA for the CDR3 is TGTGCCAGCGGTCTTGACGCTGAAAAACTGTTTTTT. Translated: CASGLDAEKLFF.

The V gene is TRBV5-1, the J gene TRBJ2-2; no clear D. This CDR3 is 13 amino acids long. The ends were cut back, 7 bases at V and 1 base at J, with 8 bases in the middle. Germline values: CDR1 SGHRS, CDR2 YFSETQ. CDR3 in amino acids: CASSLMNTGELFF. The CDR3, as DNA: TGCGCCAGCTCCCTTATGAACACCGGGGAGCTGTTTTTT.

This chain uses TRBV24-1 with TRBJ2-7; D might be TRBD1 (7 bases). V was cut by 4 bases and J by 9 bases, with 21 bases left in between. The CDR3 is 15 residues long. Germline V gene sequence: CDR1 KGHDR, CDR2 SFDVKD. CDR3 amino acids: CATSDPRDSVFRQYF. DNA of the CDR3: TGTGCCACCAGTGACCCGCGGGACAGCGTCTTCAGGCAGTACTTC.

The genes are TRBV27 and TRBJ2-5; tentative D call: TRBD2 (5 bases). Trimming took off 6 bases at V and 5 bases at J, with 19 bases between the two ends. The V gene's germline CDR1 is MNHEY and CDR2 SMNVEV (reference sequence). The CDR3 is 15 residues long. The CDR3 nucleotides are TGTGCCAGCAGCCTTGGGAGCAACTCTGGGGAGACCCAGTACTTC. It translates to CASSLGSNSGETQYF.

The chain joins TRBV4-3 to TRBJ2-7; the D is unclear. Germline V lookup: CDR1 LGHNA, CDR2 YSLEER. With 2 bases removed from V and 4 bases from J, the gap between germline ends came to 15 bases. The CDR3 runs 15 residues. The CDR3 coding sequence is TGCGCCAGCAGCCAATTTCTACAGTCTGTTTACGAGCAGTACTTC. The encoded protein is CASSQFLQSVYEQYF.

The gene calls are TRBV2 and TRBJ1-4; 12 bases are shared with TRBD1. Per germline, CDR1 SNHLY and CDR2 FYNNEI. J was trimmed by 8 bases and V by 11 bases; bases with no gene match: 12. The CDR3 contains 15 residues. The CDR3 DNA is TGTGCCGGGCGGTCCGGGACAGGGGGCGGGGAAAAACTGTTTTTT. Translated, it gives CAGRSGTGGGEKLFF.

This chain joins TRBV27 and TRBJ2-1; 9 bases are a match to TRBD2. V dropped 3 bases and J dropped 4; count of bases not matched to a gene: 4. The germline CDR1 and CDR2 sequences are MNHEY and SMNVEV (reference sequence). The CDR3 covers 15 residues. In DNA, the CDR3 is TGTGCCAGCAGTTTTGAGAGCGGGAGGTACAATGAGCAGTTCTTC. It yields the protein CASSFESGRYNEQFF.

The CDR3 is CASSQTGAYGYTF. The CDR3 DNA follows: TGTGCCAGCAGCCAGACAGGGGCCTATGGCTACACCTTC. The chain has TRBV9 and TRBJ1-2, with 8 bases matching TRBD1. V lost 4 bases, J lost 4 bases, and 3 bases stayed unmatched. Germline V CDR1 and CDR2: SGDLS, YYNGEE. This CDR3 has 13 amino acids. Based on the CDR3 plus reference TRBV9 and TRBJ1-2, the full variable domain is DSGVTQTPKHLITATGQRVTLRCSPRSGDLSVYWYQQSLDQGLQFLIQYYNGEERAKGNILERFSAQQFPDLHSELNLSSLELGDSALYFCASSQTGAYGYTFGSGTRLTVV.

The chain is built from TRBV18 and TRBJ2-7; 7 bases match TRBD1. The CDR3 has 14 residues. Losses at the gene ends were 3 bases for V and 3 bases for J; bases not matched to a gene: 5. CDR1 and CDR2 from the germline V gene are KGHSH and LQKENI. CDR3 nucleotide sequence: TGTGCCAGCTCACCTCCGGGACAGCGCTACGAGCAGTACGTC. It translates to CASSPPGQRYEQYV.

The gene calls are TRBV15 and TRBJ2-1; either TRBD1 or TRBD2 may supply D (5 bases each). The CDR3 contains 13 residues. In germline, CDR1 is LNHNV, CDR2 YYDKDF (reference sequence). Trimming removed 5 bases from V and 12 bases from J, with 17 bases in between. CDR3 nucleotides: TGTGCCACCAGCCCCCGAGGGGCCATGACGCAGTTCTTC. Amino acids: CATSPRGAMTQFF. Drawing the rest from reference TRBV15 and TRBJ2-1, the complete variable domain is DAMVIQNPRYQVTQFGKPVTLSCSQTLNHNVMYWYQQKSSQAPKLLFHYYDKDFNNEADTPDNFQSRRPNTSFCFLDIRSPGLGDTAMYLCATSPRGAMTQFFGPGTRLTVL.

The chain uses TRBV7-6 and TRBJ1-1; tentatively, D is TRBD1 (6 bases). V was trimmed by 5 bases and J by 7 bases, leaving 23 bases between them. From germline, CDR1 is SGHVS and CDR2 FNYEAQ. The CDR3 runs to 16 residues. This CDR3 is CASSTRTERRGGEAFF. CDR3 DNA sequence: TGTGCCAGCAGCACCCGGACAGAACGGCGAGGGGGTGAAGCTTTCTTT.

V is TRBV7-2 and J is TRBJ1-1; unclear D gene. V lost 3 bases and J 7 bases, leaving 12 bases between the germline ends. Germline assignment: CDR1 SGHTA and CDR2 FQGNSA. This CDR3 comprises 13 residues. The CDR3 DNA is TGTGCCAGCAGCTTTAGAGAGGCGAGTGAAGCTTTCTTT. Its protein is CASSFREASEAFF.

V and J are TRBV19 and TRBJ2-2; D may be TRBD1 (5 bases). V was trimmed by 3 bases and J by 6 bases, leaving 14 bases between them. The CDR3 has 15 amino acids. CDR1 and CDR2 (germline): LNHDA, SQIVND (reference sequence). The CDR3: CASSISRVRSGELFF. CDR3 DNA sequence: TGTGCCAGTAGTATCTCCAGGGTGAGGTCCGGGGAGCTGTTTTTT.

CDR3 sequence reads: CSASIWAGSRTGELFF. Here the CDR3 DNA reads TGCAGTGCTAGTATTTGGGCGGGAAGTCGAACCGGGGAGCTGTTTTTT. The gene calls are TRBV20-1 and TRBJ2-2; maybe TRBD2 (6 bases). Trimming took off 3 bases at V and 5 bases at J, with 19 bases between the two ends. The CDR3 is made up of 16 amino acids. Germline V gives CDR1 DFQATT, CDR2 SNEGSKA (reference sequence).

Only one count was recorded for this clone. The chain carries TRBV30 and TRBJ1-6; 7 nucleotides agree with TRBD1. There are 12 residues in the CDR3. V shed 1 base and J 10 bases; nucleotides not matched to a gene: 1. The germline V gene has CDR1 GTSNPN and CDR2 SVGIG (reference sequence). The CDR3, as DNA: TGTGCCTGGAGTGGAGGGGGCTCACCCCTCCACTTT. Amino acid sequence: CAWSGGGSPLHF.

This CDR3 reads CASSPQTSGPDEQYF. The CDR3 DNA follows: TGTGCCAGCTCACCACAGACTAGCGGGCCCGACGAGCAGTACTTC. V and J are TRBV18 and TRBJ2-7; TRBD2 aligns across 10 bases. This CDR3 contains 15 residues. CDR1 is KGHSH, CDR2 LQKENI, per germline. V shed 1 base and J 5 bases; nucleotides not matched to a gene: 5.

This sequence joins TRBV27 and TRBJ2-7; D possibly corresponds to TRBD2 (7 bases). The germline V gene encodes CDR1 MNHEY and CDR2 SMNVEV (reference sequence). V lost 4 bases to trimming and J lost 7 bases, with 17 bases between them. CDR3 length: 14 residues. In DNA form, the CDR3 reads TGTGCCAGCAGTTCCACGAGGGGGGGCGGGGAGCAGTACGTC. Amino acid sequence: CASSSTRGGGEQYV.